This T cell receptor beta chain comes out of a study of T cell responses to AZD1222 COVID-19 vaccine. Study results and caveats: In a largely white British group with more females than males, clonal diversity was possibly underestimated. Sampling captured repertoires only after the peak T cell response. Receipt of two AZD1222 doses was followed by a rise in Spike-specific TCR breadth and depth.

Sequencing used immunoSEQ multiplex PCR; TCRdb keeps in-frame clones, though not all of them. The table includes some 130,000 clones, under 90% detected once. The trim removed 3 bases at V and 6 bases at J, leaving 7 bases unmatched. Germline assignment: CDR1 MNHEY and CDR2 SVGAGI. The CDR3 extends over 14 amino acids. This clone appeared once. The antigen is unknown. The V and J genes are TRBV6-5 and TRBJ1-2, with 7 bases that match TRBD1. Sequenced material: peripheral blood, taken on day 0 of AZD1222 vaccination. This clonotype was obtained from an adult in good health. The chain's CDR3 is CASSYGGQSHGYTF. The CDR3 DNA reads TGTGCCAGCAGTTATGGGGGACAGTCTCATGGCTACACCTTC.